The next 4 T cell receptor beta chains were all read from a single sample in a study of T-cell memory formation after mild COVID-19. From the 5' RACE reads, TCRdb called clonotypes with MiXCR, one entry per CDR3 protein. The sample yields around 99,000 distinct CDR3 sequences, about an eighth seen once. Specimen: PBMCs or a T cell subset sorted from them (not recorded which). The receptors stem from a man aged 18 to 29 who had mild COVID-19 (a few samples of this study predate the infection). Cell type and time point are not known.

The chain combines TRBV20-1 with TRBJ1-5; TRBD1 matches 12 bases. Germline V CDR1 and CDR2: DFQATT, SNEGSKA (reference sequence). The CDR3 is 15 amino acids. The ends lost 7 bases at V and 0 bases at J; junction bases unmatched: 4. The CDR3 DNA reads TGCAGTGGGGGGACAGGGGGCTTTAGCAATCAGCCCCAGCATTTT. Protein sequence: CSGGTGGFSNQPQHF.

The table lists this clonotype with a few counts. This chain joins TRBV27 and TRBJ1-1, with D unresolved. V gave up 0 bases and J gave up 0 bases, with 5 bases separating them. The germline CDR1 and CDR2 sequences are MNHEY and SMNVEV (reference sequence). This CDR3 contains 14 residues. The DNA for the CDR3 is TGTGCCAGCAGTTTATCGATCATGAACACTGAAGCTTTCTTT. Protein product: CASSLSIMNTEAFF.

This clonotype has only a few counts. This rearrangement joins TRBV3-1 to TRBJ2-3, with 13 bases identical to TRBD2. This CDR3 spans 17 amino acids. V gave up 2 bases and J gave up 2 bases; unmatched junction bases: 4. Germline V gene data show CDR1 as LGHDT and CDR2 as YNNKEL (reference sequence). The DNA for the CDR3 is TGTGCCAGCAGCCAAACCGGACTAGCGGGGGACACAGATACGCAGTATTTT. Translation gives CASSQTGLAGDTDTQYF.

This clonotype has a handful of counts. This chain connects TRBV29-1 to TRBJ2-7, with 11 bases lining up with TRBD1. Trimming took 8 bases from V and 4 from J; bases not matched to a gene: 7. Germline V gene data show CDR1 as SQVTM and CDR2 as ANQGSEA. The length of the CDR3 is 13 residues. The CDR3 loop reads CSFRTGGFYEQYF. The CDR3 DNA reads as TGCAGCTTCAGGACAGGGGGCTTTTACGAGCAGTACTTC.